This is a list of T cell receptor beta chains from one sample in a study of cytomegalovirus exposure and HLA in healthy donors. Repertoires were generated with immunoSEQ multiplex PCR, while TCRdb's copy carries only in-frame clones and drops some. The data contain about 150,000 clones, around 79% of them seen just once; the ten biggest clones take up about 1.7%. Sequenced sample: PBMCs. Receptors were obtained from a woman aged 30 to 39 in good health and CMV-seronegative. Each CDR3 is given with its conserved first and last residue. A D gene is named only where the DNA matches it firmly. Rows give clone size only sometimes, using once, few, many, or a class for an expanded clone.

D gene	clone size	V gene	J gene	CDR3 protein	CDR3 DNA
TRBD1	-	TRBV9	TRBJ2-7	CASSVGQASYEQYF	TGTGCCAGCAGCGTGGGACAGGCGTCCTACGAGCAGTACTTC
-	-	TRBV11-2	TRBJ1-1	CASSPQGPEAFF	TGTGCCAGCAGTCCACAGGGACCTGAAGCTTTCTTT
-	few	TRBV5-1	TRBJ1-1	CASSLGAGAVTEAFF	TGCGCCAGCAGCTTGGGGGCAGGGGCGGTTACTGAAGCTTTCTTT
TRBD1	-	TRBV6-5	TRBJ2-1	CASSWGQGYEQFF	TGTGCCAGCAGTTGGGGACAGGGCTATGAGCAGTTCTTC
-	-	TRBV27	TRBJ2-3	CASSLLGPSGDTQYF	TGTGCCAGCAGTTTATTAGGTCCATCGGGGGATACGCAGTATTTT
TRBD2	once	TRBV5-1	TRBJ2-1	CASSSYLSGGYNEQFF	TGCGCCAGCAGCTCCTACCTTAGCGGGGGTTACAATGAGCAGTTCTTC
TRBD2	few	TRBV5-1	TRBJ2-1	CASSLGGGGRHEQFF	TGCGCCAGCAGCTTGGGTGGGGGGGGTAGGCATGAGCAGTTCTTC
-	-	TRBV5-4	TRBJ1-2	CASSLRDGYTF	TGTGCCAGCAGCTTACGGGATGGCTACACCTTC
-	once	TRBV27	TRBJ1-2	CASSFGTLHQGGYTF	TGTGCCAGCAGTTTTGGGACACTTCACCAAGGGGGCTACACCTTC
TRBD2	-	TRBV30	TRBJ2-3	CTSGTTDTQYF	TGTACTAGCGGGACCACAGATACGCAGTATTTT
-	once	TRBV6-5	TRBJ1-5	CASSPTGHNQPQHF	TGTGCCAGCAGTCCCACAGGGCACAATCAGCCCCAGCATTTT
TRBD1	-	TRBV4-1	TRBJ2-6	CASAPGQGLSGANVLTF	TGCGCCAGCGCACCGGGACAGGGGTTATCTGGGGCCAACGTCCTGACTTTC
-	-	TRBV11-2	TRBJ1-5	CASSLGAAQPQHF	TGTGCCAGCAGCTTAGGAGCCGCTCAGCCCCAGCATTTT
-	-	TRBV9	TRBJ2-5	CASSGEGGAVGETQYF	TGTGCCAGCAGCGGGGAGGGGGGGGCGGTTGGTGAGACCCAGTACTTC
TRBD1	-	TRBV27	TRBJ1-4	CASSLLRGNEKLFF	TGTGCCAGCAGTTTACTCAGGGGGAATGAAAAACTGTTTTTT
TRBD1	-	TRBV29-1	TRBJ1-1	CSVKDRAMTEAFF	TGCAGCGTGAAAGACAGGGCCATGACTGAAGCTTTCTTT
TRBD2	-	TRBV19	TRBJ2-3	CASSMSRGGTDTQYF	TGTGCCAGTAGTATGTCTCGGGGGGGCACGGATACGCAGTATTTT
-	-	TRBV18	TRBJ1-1	CASSNDIGTEAFF	TGTGCCAGCTCGAACGACATCGGCACTGAAGCTTTCTTT
TRBD1	-	TRBV2	TRBJ2-7	CALTVPGQGGDEQYF	TGTGCCTTGACCGTACCGGGACAGGGTGGGGACGAGCAGTACTTC
-	-	TRBV28	TRBJ2-7	CASSLSEAYEQYF	TGTGCCAGCAGTTTATCCGAGGCCTACGAGCAGTACTTC
-	-	TRBV27	TRBJ2-2	CASSRDSPRTGELFF	TGTGCCAGCAGTCGGGACTCCCCCCGCACCGGGGAGCTGTTTTTT
-	-	TRBV5-1	TRBJ2-5	CASSQGGQETQYF	TGCGCCAGCAGCCAGGGGGGCCAAGAGACCCAGTACTTC
TRBD1	-	TRBV18	TRBJ1-5	CASSPQGQGARQPQHF	TGTGCCAGCTCACCGCAGGGGCAGGGGGCCAGGCAGCCCCAGCATTTT
-	-	TRBV2	TRBJ1-6	CASSPRNSPLHF	TGTGCCAGCAGCCCGAGGAATTCACCCCTCCACTTT
TRBD1	-	TRBV2	TRBJ1-1	CASRRETGQHTEAFF	TGTGCCAGCAGGCGAGAGACAGGGCAGCACACTGAAGCTTTCTTT
-	-	TRBV6-5	TRBJ2-3	CASSYSDSAGDTQYF	TGTGCCAGCAGTTACTCAGATAGCGCGGGAGATACGCAGTATTTT
-	-	TRBV5-6	TRBJ2-7	CASSLAWQAIYEQYF	TGTGCCAGCAGCTTGGCCTGGCAGGCAATCTACGAGCAGTACTTC
-	few	TRBV7-6	TRBJ2-7	CASSPTENYEQYF	TGTGCCAGCAGCCCCACAGAAAACTACGAGCAGTACTTC
-	few	TRBV2	TRBJ1-1	CASSVSAGKAFF	TGTGCCAGCAGTGTCTCGGCAGGGAAGGCTTTCTTT
TRBD1	-	TRBV5-1	TRBJ2-3	CASSLYTTGGTDTQYF	TGCGCCAGCAGCTTGTACACGACAGGGGGCACAGATACGCAGTATTTT
-	-	TRBV27	TRBJ1-5	CASSLSRVSQPQHF	TGTGCCAGCAGTTTATCACGGGTATCCCAGCCCCAGCATTTT
TRBD1	once	TRBV19	TRBJ1-5	CASSLGTGGRESSNQPQHF	TGTGCCAGTAGTCTGGGGACAGGGGGCAGGGAGTCGAGCAATCAGCCCCAGCATTTT
-	-	TRBV9	TRBJ2-2	CASSVVSGTGELFF	TGTGCCAGCAGCGTAGTCTCGGGGACCGGGGAGCTGTTTTTT
-	-	TRBV4-3	TRBJ1-3	CASSQDKLSGNTIYF	TGCGCCAGCAGCCAAGACAAACTCTCTGGAAACACCATATATTTT
TRBD1	-	TRBV4-2	TRBJ1-6	CASSQTGQSNSPLHF	TGTGCCAGCAGCCAAACGGGACAGTCTAATTCACCCCTCCACTTT
TRBD2	-	TRBV19	TRBJ2-1	CASSRAAGGNNEQFF	TGTGCCAGTAGTCGTGCTGCGGGGGGAAACAATGAGCAGTTCTTC
-	-	TRBV15	TRBJ1-3	CATSREYSGNTIYF	TGTGCCACCAGCAGAGAGTACTCTGGAAACACCATATATTTT
TRBD1	-	TRBV7-2	TRBJ1-1	CASSSRTGWNTEAFF	TGTGCCAGCAGCTCTCGGACAGGGTGGAACACTGAAGCTTTCTTT
-	-	TRBV5-1	TRBJ1-3	CASSRQSPENTIYF	TGCGCCAGCAGCCGACAGTCCCCGGAAAACACCATATATTTT
-	-	TRBV7-3	TRBJ1-1	CASSLWGRGTEAFF	TGTGCCAGCAGCTTATGGGGGCGCGGCACTGAAGCTTTCTTT
-	-	TRBV27	TRBJ2-7	CASSFRTEFYEQYF	TGTGCCAGCAGTTTCCGGACTGAATTCTACGAGCAGTACTTC
TRBD1	-	TRBV9	TRBJ1-1	CASSARGTGEAFF	TGTGCCAGCAGCGCAAGGGGGACAGGGGAAGCTTTCTTT
-	once	TRBV5-4	TRBJ1-1	CASSSSGGNTEAFF	TGTGCCAGCAGCTCCTCCGGGGGGAACACTGAAGCTTTCTTT
TRBD2	-	TRBV7-8	TRBJ2-1	CASSPGAGGYNEQFF	TGTGCCAGCAGCCCGGGGGCGGGGGGGTACAATGAGCAGTTCTTC
TRBD1	-	TRBV7-2	TRBJ1-2	CASRPVTPGQGSYGYTF	TGTGCCAGCAGACCCGTTACGCCGGGACAGGGAAGCTATGGCTACACCTTC
-	few	TRBV2	TRBJ2-3	CASRAGAGNTQYF	TGTGCCAGCAGGGCGGGGGCAGGGAATACGCAGTATTTT
-	-	TRBV7-9	TRBJ1-6	CASSSQGTQNSPLHF	TGTGCCAGCAGCTCCCAGGGGACGCAGAATTCACCCCTCCACTTT
-	-	TRBV7-9	TRBJ2-3	CASSLGPGQYF	TGTGCCAGCAGCCTGGGGCCCGGTCAGTATTTT
TRBD1	-	TRBV13	TRBJ2-5	CASSEWAAGGAEQETQYF	TGTGCCAGCAGCGAATGGGCAGCAGGGGGCGCAGAGCAAGAGACCCAGTACTTC
-	-	TRBV9	TRBJ2-3	CASSLSPTTDTQYF	TGTGCCAGCAGCCTCAGTCCCACCACAGATACGCAGTATTTT
-	-	TRBV4-3	TRBJ1-6	CASSQVVFHSNSPLHF	TGCGCCAGCAGCCAAGTAGTCTTCCACAGCAATTCACCCCTCCACTTT
-	-	TRBV10-1	TRBJ2-3	CASSHGQSTDTQYF	TGCGCCAGCAGCCACGGACAGAGCACAGATACGCAGTATTTT
-	-	TRBV14	TRBJ1-2	CASSPAGEGWGLYGYTF	TGTGCCAGCAGCCCCGCAGGGGAGGGATGGGGCCTCTATGGCTACACCTTC